Presented here are 7 T cell receptor beta chains from one specimen sequenced in a study of blood T cells in healthy people across ages. Then a second PCR, running roughly 7 to 11 cycles, was carried out with a sample-barcoded 5' primer and a J-beta primer mix. TCRdb itself ran the 5' RACE reads through MiXCR, one entry per CDR3 protein. This sample yields about 1.4 million distinct CDR3 sequences, of which approximately 59% are seen a single time; about 6.7% belongs to the top ten. The sample comprised blood. Receptors originate from a man younger than 35 in good health.

This clonotype was counted between two and nine times. This rearrangement joins TRBV4-2 to TRBJ2-5; D may correspond to TRBD1 or TRBD2 (5 bases each). V was cut by 4 bases and J by 2 bases, with 17 bases left in between. The germline CDR1 and CDR2 sequences are LGHNA and YNFKEQ. The CDR3 loop spans 16 amino acids. In DNA, the CDR3 is TGTGCCAGCAGCCTCCTAGGTCGGGGCGAACAAGAGACCCAGTACTTC. It is translated as CASSLLGRGEQETQYF.

This chain links TRBV18 with TRBJ2-3; perhaps TRBD2 as D (5 bases). The CDR3 has 14 residues. Germline V lookup: CDR1 KGHSH, CDR2 LQKENI. The V gene lost 8 bases and the J gene lost 6 bases, with 18 bases spanning the gap. This CDR3 is CASRDPASPDTQYF. The CDR3 DNA reads TGTGCCAGCCGGGATCCCGCTAGCCCGGATACGCAGTATTTT. Together with reference TRBV18 and TRBJ2-3, the CDR3 gives the full variable domain: NAGVMQNPRHLVRRRGQEARLRCSPMKGHSHVYWYRQLPEEGLKFMVYLQKENIIDESGMPKERFSAEFPKEGPSILRIQQVVRGDSAAYFCASRDPASPDTQYFGPGTRLTVL.

The chain uses TRBV28 and TRBJ1-2; 8 positions agree with TRBD1. The CDR3 covers 15 residues. From germline, CDR1 is MDHEN and CDR2 SYDVKM. V lost 6 bases, J lost 2 bases, and 8 bases stayed unmatched. CDR3 nucleotides: TGTGCCAGCAGCCGAAACAGGGGGAAAAACTATGGCTACACCTTC. Protein product: CASSRNRGKNYGYTF.

The chain employs TRBV2 and TRBJ2-1; unclear D gene. The V and J ends lost 6 bases and 10 bases respectively, with 22 bases between them. The CDR3 runs to 15 residues. Germline V gene lookup returns CDR1 SNHLY and CDR2 FYNNEI. CDR3 in DNA: TGTGCCAGCAGCACGACCGGATCGTCCCTGGTGGAGCAGTTCTTC. Amino acids: CASSTTGSSLVEQFF.

This chain links TRBV18 with TRBJ1-4; D possibly corresponds to TRBD1 (5 bases). In germline, CDR1 is KGHSH, CDR2 LQKENI. The V end was cut by 3 bases, the J end by 7 bases, with 18 bases between. The CDR3 has 16 residues. The CDR3 DNA follows: TGTGCCAGCTCACCCGCGAAAGGTCCTCAGGGTGAAAAACTGTTTTTT. Translation: CASSPAKGPQGEKLFF.

The CDR3 here is CASSPDGNSGANVLTF. The CDR3 DNA is TGCGCCAGCAGCCCGGACGGAAACTCTGGGGCCAACGTCCTGACTTTC. V is TRBV4-3 and J is TRBJ2-6; D call uncertain. V lost 4 bases, J lost 0 bases, and 10 bases lay in between. CDR3 size: 16 residues. Germline values: CDR1 LGHNA, CDR2 YSLEER.

The chain joins TRBV29-1 to TRBJ2-1; tentative D call: TRBD2 (6 bases). CDR1 is SQVTM, CDR2 ANQGSEA, per germline. The germline V and J ends were trimmed by 4 bases and 7 bases, with 23 bases remaining between them. The CDR3 has 16 residues. The CDR3 sequence: CSVGRGGNLGSNEQFF. Here the CDR3 DNA reads TGCAGCGTTGGAAGGGGCGGGAACCTGGGTTCTAATGAGCAGTTCTTC.